This T cell receptor beta chain was profiled in a study of T cell repertoires in cytomegalovirus infection. Study-level results: In two of eight donors, the top clonotype was HLA-C-restricted CMV-specific.

TCRdb re-called the reads through MiXCR, storing one row per CDR3 protein. This repertoire shows some 300,000 distinct CDR3 sequences, approximately 8.9% found once; its top ten account for approximately 2.3%. There are many counts of this clonotype. Antigen unknown. The source material was PBMCs. This TCR was sampled from a human donor in good health (CMV status not recorded). Some clones in this sample may be carry-over from other donors' samples.

This CDR3 reads CSVNGQERYNEQFF. CDR3 DNA sequence: TGCAGCGTGAATGGACAGGAAAGGTACAATGAGCAGTTCTTC. The chain links TRBV29-1 to TRBJ2-1, with TRBD1 matching 7 bases. V trimming: 6 bases; J trimming: 4 bases; junction bases outside the gene matches: 9. The CDR3 consists of 14 residues. CDR1 and CDR2 (germline): SQVTM, ANQGSEA.